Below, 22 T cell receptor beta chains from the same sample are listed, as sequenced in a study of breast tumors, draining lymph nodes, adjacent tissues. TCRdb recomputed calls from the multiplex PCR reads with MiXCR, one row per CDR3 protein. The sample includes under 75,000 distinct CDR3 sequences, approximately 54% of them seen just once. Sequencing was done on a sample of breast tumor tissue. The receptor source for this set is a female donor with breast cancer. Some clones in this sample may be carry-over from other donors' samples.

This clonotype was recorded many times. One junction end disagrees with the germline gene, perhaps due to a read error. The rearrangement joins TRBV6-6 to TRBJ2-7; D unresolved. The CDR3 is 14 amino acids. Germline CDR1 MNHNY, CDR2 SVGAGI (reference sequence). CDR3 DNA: TGTGCCAGCAGTCACTCAGGCCGGGTCTACGAGCAGTACTTC. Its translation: CASSHSGRVYEQYF.

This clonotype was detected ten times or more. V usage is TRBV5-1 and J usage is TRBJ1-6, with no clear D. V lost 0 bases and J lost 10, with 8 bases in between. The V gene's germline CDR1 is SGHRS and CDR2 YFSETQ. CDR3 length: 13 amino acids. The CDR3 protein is CASSLVLGSPLHF. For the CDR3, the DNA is TGCGCCAGCAGCTTGGTTCTGGGGTCACCCCTCCACTTT.

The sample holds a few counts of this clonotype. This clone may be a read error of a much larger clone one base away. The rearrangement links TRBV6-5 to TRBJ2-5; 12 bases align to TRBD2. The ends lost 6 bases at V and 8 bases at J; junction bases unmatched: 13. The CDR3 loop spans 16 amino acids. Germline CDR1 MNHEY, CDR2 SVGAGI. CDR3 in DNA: TGTGCCAGCAGCCCAACTAGCGGGGGGTCTAGAGCTACCCAGTACTTC. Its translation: CASSPTSGGSRATQYF.

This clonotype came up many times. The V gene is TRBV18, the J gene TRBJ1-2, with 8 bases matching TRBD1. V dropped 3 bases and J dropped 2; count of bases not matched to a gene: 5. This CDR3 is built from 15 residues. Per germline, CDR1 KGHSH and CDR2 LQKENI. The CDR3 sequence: CASSPQTGANYGYTF. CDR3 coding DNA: TGTGCCAGCTCACCGCAGACAGGGGCCAACTATGGCTACACCTTC.

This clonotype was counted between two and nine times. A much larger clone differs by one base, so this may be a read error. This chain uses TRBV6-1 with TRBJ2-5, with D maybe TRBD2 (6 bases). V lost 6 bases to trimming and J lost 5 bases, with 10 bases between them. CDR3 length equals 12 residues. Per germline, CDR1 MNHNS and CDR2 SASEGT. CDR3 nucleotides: TGTGCCAGCAGGCGGGGAGGCGAGACCCAGTACTTC. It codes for CASRRGGETQYF.

The CDR3 DNA reads TGTGCCGCCAGTCATCCCCGAGGGGGACTAGCGGGAGAGGGGCATACGCAGTATTTT. Its protein is CAASHPRGGLAGEGHTQYF. The gene calls are TRBV6-6 and TRBJ2-3; 14 positions match TRBD2. CDR1 MNHNY and CDR2 SVGAGI come from the germline V gene (reference sequence). The CDR3 loop spans 19 amino acids. V lost 11 bases to trimming and J lost 7 bases; unmatched junction nucleotides: 23.

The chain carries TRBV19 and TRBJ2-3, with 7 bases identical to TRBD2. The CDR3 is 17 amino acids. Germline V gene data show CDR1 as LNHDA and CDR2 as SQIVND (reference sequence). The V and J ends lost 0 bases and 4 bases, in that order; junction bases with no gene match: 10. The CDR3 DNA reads TGTGCCAGTAGTATAGACCCAGGAGCGGGGCCCCCAGATACGCAGTATTTT. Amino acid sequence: CASSIDPGAGPPDTQYF.

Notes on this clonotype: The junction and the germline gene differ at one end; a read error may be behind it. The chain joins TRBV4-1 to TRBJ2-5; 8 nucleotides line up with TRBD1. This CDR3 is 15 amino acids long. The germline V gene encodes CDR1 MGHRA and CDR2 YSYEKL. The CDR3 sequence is CASSQGGQGRETQYF. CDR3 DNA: TGTGCCAGCAGCCAAGGAGGACAGGGTCGGGAGACCCAGTACTTC.

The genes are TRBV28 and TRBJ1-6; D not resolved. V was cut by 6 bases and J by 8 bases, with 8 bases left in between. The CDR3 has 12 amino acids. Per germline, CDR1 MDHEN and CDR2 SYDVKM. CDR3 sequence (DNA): TGTGCCAGCAGCCTTAGATATTCACCCCTCCACTTT. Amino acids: CASSLRYSPLHF.

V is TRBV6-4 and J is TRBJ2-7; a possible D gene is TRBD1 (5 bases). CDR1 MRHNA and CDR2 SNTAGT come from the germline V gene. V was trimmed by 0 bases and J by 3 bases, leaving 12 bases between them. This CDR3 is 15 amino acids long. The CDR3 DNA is TGTGCCAGCAGTGACTCGACACAGGCAAACTACGAGCAGTACTTC. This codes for CASSDSTQANYEQYF.

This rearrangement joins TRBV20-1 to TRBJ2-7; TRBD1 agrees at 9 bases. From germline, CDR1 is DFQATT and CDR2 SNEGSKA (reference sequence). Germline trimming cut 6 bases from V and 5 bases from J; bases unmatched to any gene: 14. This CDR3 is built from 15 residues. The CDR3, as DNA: TGCAGTGCCCTACCCCCGGGACAGGGTACTAACGAGCAGTACTTC. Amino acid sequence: CSALPPGQGTNEQYF.

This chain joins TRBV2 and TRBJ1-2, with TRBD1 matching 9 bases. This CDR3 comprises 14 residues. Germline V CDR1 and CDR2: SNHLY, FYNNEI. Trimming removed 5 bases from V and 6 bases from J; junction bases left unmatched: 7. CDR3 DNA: TGTGCCAGCAGTTTTTCCGGGACAGGGAATGGCTACACCTTC. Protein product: CASSFSGTGNGYTF.

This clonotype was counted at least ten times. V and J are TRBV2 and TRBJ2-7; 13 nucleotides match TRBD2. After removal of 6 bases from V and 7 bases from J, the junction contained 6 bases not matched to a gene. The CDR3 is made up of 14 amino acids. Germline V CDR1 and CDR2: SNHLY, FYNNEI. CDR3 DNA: TGTGCCAGCAGAACCGGGACTAGCGGGATAGAGCAGTACTTC. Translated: CASRTGTSGIEQYF.

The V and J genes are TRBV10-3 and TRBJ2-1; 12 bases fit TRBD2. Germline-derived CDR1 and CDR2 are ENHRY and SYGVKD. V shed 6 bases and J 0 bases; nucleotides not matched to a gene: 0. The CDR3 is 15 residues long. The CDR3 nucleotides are TGTGCCATCAGGACTAGCGGGAGCTCCTACAATGAGCAGTTCTTC. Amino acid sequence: CAIRTSGSSYNEQFF.

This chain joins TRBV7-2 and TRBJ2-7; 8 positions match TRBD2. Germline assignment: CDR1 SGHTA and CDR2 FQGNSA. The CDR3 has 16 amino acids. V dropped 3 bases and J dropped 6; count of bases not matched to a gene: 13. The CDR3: CASSFITSGRLSEQYF. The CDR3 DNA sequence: TGTGCCAGCAGCTTTATTACCAGCGGGAGACTAAGCGAGCAGTACTTC.

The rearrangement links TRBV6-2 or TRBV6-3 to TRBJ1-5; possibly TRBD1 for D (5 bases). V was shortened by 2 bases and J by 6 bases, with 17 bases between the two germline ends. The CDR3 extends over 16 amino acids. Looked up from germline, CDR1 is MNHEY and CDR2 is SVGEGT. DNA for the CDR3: TGTGCCAGCAGTTACAACACAGGAAGGCACACTCAGCCCCAGCATTTT. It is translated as CASSYNTGRHTQPQHF.

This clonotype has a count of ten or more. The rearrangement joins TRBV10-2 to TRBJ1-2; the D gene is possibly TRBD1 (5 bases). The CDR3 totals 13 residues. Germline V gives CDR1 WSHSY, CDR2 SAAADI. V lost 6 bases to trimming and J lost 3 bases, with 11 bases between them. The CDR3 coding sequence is TGCGCCAGCAGCCGTCAGGGAGACTATGGCTACACCTTC. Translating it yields CASSRQGDYGYTF.

As DNA, the CDR3 is TGTGCCAGCAGCGTAGACCCCTCTGTAGCGGGGGGGAGCGCAGATACGCAGTATTTT. Translated: CASSVDPSVAGGSADTQYF. The chain employs TRBV9 and TRBJ2-3; 11 positions agree with TRBD2. With V trimmed by 0 bases and J by 4 bases, 13 bases remained unmatched. The CDR3 consists of 19 residues. The germline V gene encodes CDR1 SGDLS and CDR2 YYNGEE.

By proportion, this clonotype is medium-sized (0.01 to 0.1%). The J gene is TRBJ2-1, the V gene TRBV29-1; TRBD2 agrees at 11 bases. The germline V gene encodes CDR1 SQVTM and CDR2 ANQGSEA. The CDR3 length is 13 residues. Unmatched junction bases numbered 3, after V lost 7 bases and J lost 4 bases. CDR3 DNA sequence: TGCAGCGGCTTAGCGGGGGGGTACAATGAGCAGTTCTTC. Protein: CSGLAGGYNEQFF.

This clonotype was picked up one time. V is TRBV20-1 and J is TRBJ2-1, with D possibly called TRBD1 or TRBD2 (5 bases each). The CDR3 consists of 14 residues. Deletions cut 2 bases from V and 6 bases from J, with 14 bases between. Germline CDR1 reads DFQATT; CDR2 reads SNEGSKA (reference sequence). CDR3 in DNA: TGCAGTGCTAGAAGACAGTGGGGGTTCAATGAGCAGTTCTTC. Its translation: CSARRQWGFNEQFF.

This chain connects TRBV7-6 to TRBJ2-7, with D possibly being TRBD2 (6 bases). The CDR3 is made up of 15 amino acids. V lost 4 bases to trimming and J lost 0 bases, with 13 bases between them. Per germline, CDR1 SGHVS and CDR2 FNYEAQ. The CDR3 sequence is CASSSGDGGSYEQYF. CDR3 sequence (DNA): TGTGCCAGCAGCTCCGGGGACGGGGGCTCCTACGAGCAGTACTTC.

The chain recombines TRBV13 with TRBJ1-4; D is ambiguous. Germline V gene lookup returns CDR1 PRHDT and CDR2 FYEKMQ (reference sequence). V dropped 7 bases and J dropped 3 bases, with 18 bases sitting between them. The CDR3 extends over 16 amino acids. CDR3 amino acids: CASKPPNTEANEKLFF. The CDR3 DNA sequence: TGTGCCAGCAAGCCCCCGAACACTGAAGCTAATGAAAAACTGTTTTTT.